One T cell receptor beta chain is described in this entry. These data are taken from a study of blood T cell repertoires in COVID-19. The CDR3 is made up of 15 amino acids. Trimming removed 1 base at V and 0 bases at J, with 6 bases between. Germline CDR1 LNHNV, CDR2 YYDKDF (reference sequence). Only in-frame clones appear in the TCRdb table, and some are missing; sequencing was by immunoSEQ multiplex PCR. This table has some 150,000 clones, 80% to 90% appearing once. This clonotype was obtained from a man between 65 and 79 years old with acute or convalescent COVID-19. V and J are TRBV15 and TRBJ1-4; no clear D gene. Sequenced material: peripheral blood. The CDR3 nucleotides are TGTGCCACCAGCAGAGTTACAGCAACTAATGAAAAACTGTTTTTT. Encoded protein: CATSRVTATNEKLFF.